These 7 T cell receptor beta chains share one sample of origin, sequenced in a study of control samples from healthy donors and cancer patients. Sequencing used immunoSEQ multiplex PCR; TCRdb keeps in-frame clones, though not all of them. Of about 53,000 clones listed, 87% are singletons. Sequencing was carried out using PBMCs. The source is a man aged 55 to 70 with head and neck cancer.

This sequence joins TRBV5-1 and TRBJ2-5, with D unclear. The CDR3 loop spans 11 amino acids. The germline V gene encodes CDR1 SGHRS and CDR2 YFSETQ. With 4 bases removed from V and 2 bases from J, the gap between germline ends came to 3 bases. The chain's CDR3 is CASSQQETQYF. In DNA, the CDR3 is TGCGCCAGCAGCCAACAAGAGACCCAGTACTTC.

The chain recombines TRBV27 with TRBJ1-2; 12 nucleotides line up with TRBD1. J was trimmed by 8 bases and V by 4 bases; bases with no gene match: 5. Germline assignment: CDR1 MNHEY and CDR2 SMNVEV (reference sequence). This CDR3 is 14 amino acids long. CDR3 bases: TGTGCCAGCAGTTCGGGACAGGGGGCGTTGGGCTACACCTTC. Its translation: CASSSGQGALGYTF.

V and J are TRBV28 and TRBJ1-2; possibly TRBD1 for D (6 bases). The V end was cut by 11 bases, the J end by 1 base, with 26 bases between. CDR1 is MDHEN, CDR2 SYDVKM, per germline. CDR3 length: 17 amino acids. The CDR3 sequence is CACIQQGTGGVNYGYTF. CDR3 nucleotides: TGTGCCTGCATCCAACAGGGAACTGGCGGGGTTAACTATGGCTACACCTTC.

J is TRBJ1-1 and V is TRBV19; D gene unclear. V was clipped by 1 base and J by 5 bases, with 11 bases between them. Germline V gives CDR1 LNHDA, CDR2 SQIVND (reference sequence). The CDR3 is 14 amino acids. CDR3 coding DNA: TGTGCCAGTAGTATAGTGGGAACGGGGACTGAAGCTTTCTTT. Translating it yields CASSIVGTGTEAFF.

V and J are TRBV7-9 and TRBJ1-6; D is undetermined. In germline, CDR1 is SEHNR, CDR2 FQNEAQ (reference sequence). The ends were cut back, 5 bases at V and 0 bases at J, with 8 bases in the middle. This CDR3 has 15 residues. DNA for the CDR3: TGTGCCAGCAGCCCCCCCGGCTCCTATAATTCACCCCTCCACTTT. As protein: CASSPPGSYNSPLHF.

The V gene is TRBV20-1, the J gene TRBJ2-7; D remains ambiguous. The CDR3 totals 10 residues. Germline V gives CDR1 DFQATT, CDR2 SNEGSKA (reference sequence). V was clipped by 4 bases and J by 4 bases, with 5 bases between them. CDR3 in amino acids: CSANQYEQYF. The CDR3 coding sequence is TGCAGTGCTAACCAATACGAGCAGTACTTC.

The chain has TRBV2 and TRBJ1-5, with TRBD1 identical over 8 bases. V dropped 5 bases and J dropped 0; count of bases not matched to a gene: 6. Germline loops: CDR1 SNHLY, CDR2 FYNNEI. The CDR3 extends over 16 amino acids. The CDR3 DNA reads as TGTGCCAGCAGTCCGGACAGGGCCAATAGCAATCAGCCCCAGCATTTT. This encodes CASSPDRANSNQPQHF.